The 22 T cell receptor beta chains presented below share a single source sample, sequenced in a study of blood T cell repertoires in COVID-19. Some clones are missing from TCRdb's copy, which holds only in-frame ones; the method was immunoSEQ multiplex PCR. Seen here are roughly 100,000 clones, approximately 85% observed once, and the top ten hold 4% to 6%. Sequenced input: peripheral blood. The receptors were sampled from a man aged 60-69 years with acute or convalescent COVID-19.

The chain employs TRBV19 and TRBJ1-3; 9 nucleotides align to TRBD1. CDR3 size: 15 residues. Germline values: CDR1 LNHDA, CDR2 SQIVND (reference sequence). V lost 10 bases, J lost 1 base, and 8 bases stayed unmatched. CDR3 nucleotides: TGTGCCACACAGCGGGACAGGGCTTCTGGAAACACCATATATTTT. Encoded protein: CATQRDRASGNTIYF.

J is TRBJ2-1 and V is TRBV5-1; TRBD1 might be the D (5 bases). The CDR3 is 12 residues long. From germline, CDR1 is SGHRS and CDR2 YFSETQ. Trimming took 0 bases from V and 10 from J, leaving 8 bases between them. The DNA of the CDR3 is TGCGCCAGCAGCTTGGAGGGGAACGAGCAGTTCTTC. This gives the protein CASSLEGNEQFF.

This clone occurred once. The chain joins TRBV6-1 to TRBJ2-1; D remains ambiguous. V lost 3 bases to trimming and J lost 9 bases, with 15 bases between them. The CDR3 runs to 14 residues. Germline V CDR1 and CDR2: MNHNS, SASEGT. This CDR3 is CASSELSLVTEQFF. Here the CDR3 DNA reads TGTGCCAGCAGTGAGCTATCTCTAGTAACTGAGCAGTTCTTC.

This chain links TRBV6-2 or TRBV6-3 with TRBJ2-7; D ambiguous. Trimming took 2 bases from V and 0 from J, leaving 8 bases between them. CDR1 and CDR2 from the germline V gene are MNHEY and SVGEGT. The CDR3 sequence is 14 residues long. CDR3 amino acids: CASSYGGASYEQYF. In DNA form, the CDR3 reads TGTGCCAGCAGTTACGGCGGAGCCTCCTACGAGCAGTACTTC.

The V and J genes are TRBV4-2 and TRBJ1-2; D may be TRBD1 (5 bases). Germline lookup yields CDR1 LGHNA and CDR2 YNFKEQ. The V end was cut by 1 base, the J end by 8 bases, with 14 bases between. This CDR3 region has 14 residues. The CDR3 protein is CASSQVAGPEGYTF. CDR3 coding DNA: TGTGCCAGCAGCCAAGTTGCAGGGCCAGAAGGCTACACCTTC.

This clone showed up just a few times. This chain joins TRBV10-3 and TRBJ1-6, with D possibly TRBD1 on 6 matching bases. CDR1 is ENHRY and CDR2 is SYGVKD in the germline V gene. The CDR3 is 15 residues long. The V gene lost 6 bases and the J gene lost 0 bases, with 9 bases spanning the gap. In DNA, the CDR3 is TGTGCCATCAGACCGGACAGCTCCTATAATTCACCCCTCCACTTT. Its translation: CAIRPDSSYNSPLHF.

The chain links TRBV6-5 to TRBJ2-7; 10 bases align to TRBD1. Trimming removed 7 bases from V and 2 bases from J; junction bases left unmatched: 5. The germline V gene encodes CDR1 MNHEY and CDR2 SVGAGI. CDR3 length: 14 amino acids. The chain's CDR3 is CASTPGQGTYEQYF. DNA for the CDR3: TGTGCCAGCACACCGGGACAGGGGACCTACGAGCAGTACTTC.

This clone appeared a single time. The chain couples TRBV27 to TRBJ1-1; D remains unclear. CDR1 and CDR2 from the germline V gene are MNHEY and SMNVEV (reference sequence). The V end lost 3 bases, the J end lost 3 bases, and 8 bases lay between the germline ends. CDR3 length equals 13 residues. The CDR3 bases are TGTGCCAGCAGTTTTTGGAGTTACACTGAAGCTTTCTTT. Translated, it gives CASSFWSYTEAFF.

The chain employs TRBV5-1 and TRBJ1-1, with 9 bases fitting TRBD1. J was trimmed by 1 base and V by 7 bases; bases with no gene match: 2. The CDR3 consists of 13 residues. Germline-derived CDR1 and CDR2 are SGHRS and YFSETQ. The CDR3 loop reads CASGQGKNTEAFF. The CDR3 nucleotides are TGCGCCAGCGGACAGGGGAAGAACACTGAAGCTTTCTTT.

For this clone: Other nucleotide sequences in the sample specify the same CDR3. This chain connects TRBV18 to TRBJ1-1; 7 bases align to TRBD1. CDR3 length: 14 amino acids. Germline V gene lookup returns CDR1 KGHSH and CDR2 LQKENI. Trimming at V came to 6 bases and at J to 0 bases, leaving 4 bases not matched to a gene. The CDR3 nucleotides are TGTGCCAGCTCTCCGGGACAGATGAACACTGAAGCTTTCTTT. It is translated as CASSPGQMNTEAFF. The complete variable domain, with remaining parts taken from reference TRBV18 and TRBJ1-1, reads NAGVMQNPRHLVRRRGQEARLRCSPMKGHSHVYWYRQLPEEGLKFMVYLQKENIIDESGMPKERFSAEFPKEGPSILRIQQVVRGDSAAYFCASSPGQMNTEAFFGQGTRLTVV.

The chain employs TRBV5-4 and TRBJ2-2; 7 positions agree with TRBD2. The CDR3 consists of 16 residues. V lost 10 bases, J lost 1 base, and 13 bases stayed unmatched. CDR1 is SGHNT and CDR2 is YYREEE in the germline V gene (reference sequence). CDR3 sequence reads: CAFAPGGSGNTGELFF. The CDR3 DNA is TGTGCCTTCGCCCCGGGCGGGAGCGGGAACACCGGGGAGCTGTTTTTT.

The CDR3 sequence: CATSRELAGGSLAEQFF. The CDR3 DNA sequence: TGTGCCACCAGCAGAGAACTAGCGGGGGGGAGTCTGGCTGAGCAGTTCTTC. This chain uses TRBV15 with TRBJ2-1; TRBD2 aligns across 13 bases. J gave up 9 bases and V 0 bases, and 8 bases lay outside the gene matches. Germline CDR1 LNHNV, CDR2 YYDKDF (reference sequence). This CDR3 spans 17 amino acids.

V and J are TRBV4-2 and TRBJ1-2; 7 positions match TRBD1. The CDR3 covers 18 residues. Germline V CDR1 and CDR2: LGHNA, YNFKEQ. V lost 1 base and J lost 4; bases outside the gene matches: 15. This chain's CDR3 is CASSQAGGLGQGGYGYTF. The DNA of the CDR3 is TGTGCCAGCAGCCAAGCGGGAGGGCTTGGGCAGGGGGGCTATGGCTACACCTTC.

This clone was seen more than once but under ten times. The chain has TRBV19 and TRBJ2-1; no clear D. The CDR3 covers 12 residues. CDR1 is LNHDA, CDR2 SQIVND, per germline (reference sequence). V shed 7 bases and J shed 3 bases, with 7 bases lying between them. CDR3 sequence reads: CASNGIYNEQFF. As DNA, the CDR3 is TGTGCCAGTAACGGTATCTACAATGAGCAGTTCTTC.

The chain couples TRBV18 to TRBJ2-1; tentatively, D is TRBD1 (6 bases). Trimming removed 3 bases from V and 4 bases from J, with 13 bases in between. The CDR3 has 15 amino acids. Germline values: CDR1 KGHSH, CDR2 LQKENI. This CDR3 reads CASSPQDRYYNEQFF. The CDR3 DNA sequence: TGTGCCAGCTCACCCCAAGACAGGTATTACAATGAGCAGTTCTTC. Full variable domain (remainder filled in from reference TRBV18 and TRBJ2-1): NAGVMQNPRHLVRRRGQEARLRCSPMKGHSHVYWYRQLPEEGLKFMVYLQKENIIDESGMPKERFSAEFPKEGPSILRIQQVVRGDSAAYFCASSPQDRYYNEQFFGPGTRLTVL.

The CDR3 coding sequence is TGTGCCAGTAGTATGCAGGGTGGAAGCAATCAGCCCCAGCATTTT. It is translated as CASSMQGGSNQPQHF. This chain joins TRBV19 and TRBJ1-5; D possibly corresponds to TRBD1 (5 bases). The CDR3 contains 15 residues. Trimming pared 3 bases from V and 1 base from J, leaving 10 bases between. The germline gives CDR1 LNHDA, CDR2 SQIVND (reference sequence).

The rearrangement links TRBV6-5 to TRBJ1-1, with a tentative D call TRBD1 (5 bases). V lost 6 bases, J lost 1 base, and 15 bases lay in between. Germline V lookup: CDR1 MNHEY, CDR2 SVGAGI. The CDR3 sequence is 15 residues long. The CDR3 nucleotides are TGTGCCAGCAGCTTCCCCGGGACTGGGAACACTGAAGCTTTCTTT. Its protein is CASSFPGTGNTEAFF.

This clone was seen just once. The chain recombines TRBV5-6 with TRBJ2-7; a possible D gene is TRBD2 (6 bases). Germline CDR1 SGHDT, CDR2 YYEEEE. Trimming pared 4 bases from V and 3 bases from J, leaving 8 bases between. The CDR3 covers 12 residues. CDR3 in amino acids: CASSKDYYEQYF. The CDR3 region has the DNA TGTGCCAGCAGCAAGGACTACTACGAGCAGTACTTC.

The V call is TRBV27, the J call TRBJ2-5, with 15 bases fitting TRBD2. Germline CDR1 and CDR2: MNHEY and SMNVEV (reference sequence). The junction had 6 bases not matched to a gene; V was cut back by 4 bases and J by 9 bases. The CDR3 runs 15 residues. The CDR3 loop is CASSSGLAGGRAQYF. The CDR3 bases are TGTGCCAGCAGTTCGGGACTAGCGGGGGGTAGGGCCCAGTACTTC.

The chain is built from TRBV5-1 and TRBJ2-5, with 7 bases that match TRBD2. Trimming cost V 5 bases and J 0 bases; bases outside gene matches: 4. Germline CDR1 is SGHRS and CDR2 is YFSETQ. The CDR3 covers 14 residues. DNA for the CDR3: TGCGCCAGCAGACCGAGCGGGGACCAAGAGACCCAGTACTTC. Protein sequence: CASRPSGDQETQYF.

With respect to this clone: The identical CDR3 is also encoded by other nucleotide sequences in the sample. V usage is TRBV15 and J usage is TRBJ1-5; D perhaps matches TRBD1 (5 bases). The germline CDR1 and CDR2 sequences are LNHNV and YYDKDF (reference sequence). The V end was cut by 1 base, the J end by 4 bases, with 8 bases between. This CDR3 spans 14 amino acids. The CDR3 DNA sequence: TGTGCCACCAGCAGAGGGGCAGGGAATCAGCCCCAGCATTTT. Translated, it gives CATSRGAGNQPQHF.

This clone was observed a single time. CDR3 protein: CASSLRTGSSYGYTF. CDR3 coding DNA: TGTGCCAGCAGCCTTCGGACAGGGTCCTCTTATGGCTACACCTTC. This chain uses TRBV5-4 with TRBJ1-2, with 8 bases fitting TRBD1. The ends lost 4 bases at V and 5 bases at J; junction bases unmatched: 10. Germline CDR1 is SGHNT and CDR2 is YYREEE (reference sequence). The CDR3 consists of 15 residues. Full variable domain (rest looked up from reference TRBV5-4 and TRBJ1-2): ETGVTQSPTHLIKTRGQQVTLRCSSQSGHNTVSWYQQALGQGPQFIFQYYREEENGRGNFPPRFSGLQFPNYSSELNVNALELDDSALYLCASSLRTGSSYGYTFGSGTRLTVV.